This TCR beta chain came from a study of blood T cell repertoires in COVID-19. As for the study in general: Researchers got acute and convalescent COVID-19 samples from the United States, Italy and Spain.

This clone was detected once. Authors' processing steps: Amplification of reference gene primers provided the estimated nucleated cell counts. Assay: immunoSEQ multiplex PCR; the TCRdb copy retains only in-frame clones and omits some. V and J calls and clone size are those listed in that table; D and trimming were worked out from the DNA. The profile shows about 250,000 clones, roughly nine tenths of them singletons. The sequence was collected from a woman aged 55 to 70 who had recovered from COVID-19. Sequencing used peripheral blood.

The CDR3 DNA reads as TGTGCCAGCAGTTACCCCGACAGGGTTTTGGAGCAGTACTTC. The encoded protein is CASSYPDRVLEQYF. The J gene is TRBJ2-7, the V gene TRBV6-6; 7 bases are shared with TRBD1. The CDR3 is 14 amino acids. Looked up from germline, CDR1 is MNHNY and CDR2 is SVGAGI (reference sequence). The ends lost 2 bases at V and 7 bases at J; junction bases unmatched: 8.